This T cell receptor beta chain appears in the sequencing data of a study of blood T cell repertoires in COVID-19. This CDR3 is 14 amino acids long. Germline loops: CDR1 MNHEY, CDR2 SVGAGI. With 4 bases removed from V and 7 bases from J, the gap between germline ends came to 15 bases. In the study's own analysis: Reference gene primer amplification yielded estimated nucleated cell counts. Generated by immunoSEQ multiplex PCR, the TCRdb table keeps only in-frame clones and is missing some. V and J calls plus clone size are reproduced from that table; the DNA served to infer D and trimming. The sample shows some 320,000 clones, more than 70% of them seen only once. Participants spanned ages about 18 to 90 years and resided in roughly 22 US areas. Participants were placed into cohorts based on the clinical history they reported. Recovered Cohort 3 donors showed two negative PCRs, clearance, or symptom resolution.

V gene TRBV6-5 combines with J gene TRBJ2-3; D is perhaps TRBD1 (6 bases). The sequencing sample was made of PBMCs or T cells enriched from blood (not recorded which). The receptor was derived from a woman aged 25-40 years who had recovered from COVID-19. Here the CDR3 DNA reads TGTGCCAGCAGTTCCTACCGACAGGCAAATACGCAGTATTTT. Translating gives CASSSYRQANTQYF.